This T cell receptor beta chain was retrieved from a study of blood T cells in healthy people across ages. As regards this clonotype: Its specificity is unknown.

Points from the study as a whole: It was held that the diversity estimates obtained from one million T cells were underestimates.

The second PCR ran about 7 to 12 cycles with a sample-barcoded 5' primer and J-beta primers. TCRdb re-derived calls from the 5' RACE reads in MiXCR, one entry per CDR3 protein. This sample has about 800,000 distinct CDR3 sequences, with 58% found just once. The donors, healthy Caucasians from Russia, were aged roughly 6 to 90. PBMCs numbering at least 6.5 million were isolated per sample. Sequenced sample: blood. This sequence originates from a man aged 25-40 years in good health.

In DNA form, the CDR3 reads TGTGCCACCAGTGATCCCGGGACAGGGAATCAGCCCCAGCATTTT. Its protein product is CATSDPGTGNQPQHF. The chain carries TRBV24-1 and TRBJ1-5; 9 nucleotides line up with TRBD1. The CDR3 extends over 15 amino acids. Germline CDR1 KGHDR, CDR2 SFDVKD. The V gene end was trimmed by 3 bases and the J gene end by 4 bases; junction bases not matched to a gene: 3.